This TCR beta chain was identified in a study of cytomegalovirus exposure and HLA in healthy donors. Broader study findings: The sole available immune exposure information was CMV serostatus. Relative to the approximately 660-donor mean, N-insertions were reportedly fewer in an Asian-associated ancestry cluster in a later analysis.

The PCR used 60 Vbeta and 13 Jbeta primers. Original methodology: Among the unique TCR beta chains that a later analysis counted, about 84 million in all, about 12 million were shared. Clones were sequenced by immunoSEQ multiplex PCR, and TCRdb holds only the in-frame ones, with some missing. Clone size and the V and J calls come from that table; the DNA yielded D and trimming. Among 74,000 or so clones listed, around 76% were seen once. Trimming cost V 1 base and J 2 bases, with 12 bases left between them. The CDR3 sequence is 15 residues long. Germline CDR1 and CDR2: MGHRA and YSYEKL. A word on this clone: The antigen is unknown.

This chain links TRBV4-1 with TRBJ2-7; D unresolved. The sequence derives from a male donor in good health and CMV-seropositive. The sequencing sample was made of PBMCs. The CDR3 DNA reads as TGCGCCAGCAGCCAAGGCCAGGCGATGACCTACGAGCAGTACTTC. Residues: CASSQGQAMTYEQYF.